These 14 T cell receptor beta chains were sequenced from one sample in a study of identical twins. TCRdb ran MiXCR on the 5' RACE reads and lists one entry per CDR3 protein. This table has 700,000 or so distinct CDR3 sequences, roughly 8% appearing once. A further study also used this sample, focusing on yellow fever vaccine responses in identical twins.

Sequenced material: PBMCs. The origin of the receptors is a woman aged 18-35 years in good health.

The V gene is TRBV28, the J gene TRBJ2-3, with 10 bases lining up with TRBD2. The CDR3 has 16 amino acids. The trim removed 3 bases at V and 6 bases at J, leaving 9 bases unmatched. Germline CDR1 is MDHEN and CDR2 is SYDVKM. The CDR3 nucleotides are TGTGCCAGCAGTTTCCTCGGGACTAGCGTTTCGGATACGCAGTATTTT. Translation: CASSFLGTSVSDTQYF.

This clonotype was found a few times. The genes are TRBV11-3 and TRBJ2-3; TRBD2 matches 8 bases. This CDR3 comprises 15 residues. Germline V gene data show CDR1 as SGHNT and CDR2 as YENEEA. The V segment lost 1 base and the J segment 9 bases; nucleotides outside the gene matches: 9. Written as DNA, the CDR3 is TGTGCCAGCAGCTTAGCAGCGAGCGGGAGTGGCACGCAGTATTTT. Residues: CASSLAASGSGTQYF.

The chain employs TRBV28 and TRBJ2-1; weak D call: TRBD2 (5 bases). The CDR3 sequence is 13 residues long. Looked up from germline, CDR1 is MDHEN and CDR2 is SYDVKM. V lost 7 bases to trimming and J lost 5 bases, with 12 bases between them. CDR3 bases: TGTGCCAGCAACGGCCCCGGGGACAATGAGCAGTTCTTC. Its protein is CASNGPGDNEQFF.

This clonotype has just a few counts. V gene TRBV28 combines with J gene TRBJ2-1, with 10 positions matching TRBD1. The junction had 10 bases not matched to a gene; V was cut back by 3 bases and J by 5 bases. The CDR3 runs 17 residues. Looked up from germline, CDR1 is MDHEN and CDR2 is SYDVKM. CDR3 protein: CASSFLTGTGANNEQFF. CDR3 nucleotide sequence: TGTGCCAGCAGTTTCCTCACCGGGACAGGGGCCAACAATGAGCAGTTCTTC.

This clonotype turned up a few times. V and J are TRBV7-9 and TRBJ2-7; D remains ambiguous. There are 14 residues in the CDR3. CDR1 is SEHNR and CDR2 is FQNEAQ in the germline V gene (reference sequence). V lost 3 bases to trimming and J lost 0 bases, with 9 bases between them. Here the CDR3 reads CASSFERDSYEQYF. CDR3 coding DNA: TGTGCCAGCAGCTTTGAAAGGGACTCCTACGAGCAGTACTTC.

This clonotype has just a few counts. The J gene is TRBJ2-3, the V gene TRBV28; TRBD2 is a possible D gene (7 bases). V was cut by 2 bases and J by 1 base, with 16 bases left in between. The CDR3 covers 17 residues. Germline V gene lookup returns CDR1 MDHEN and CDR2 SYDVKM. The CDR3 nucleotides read TGTGCCAGCAGTTTAACCCTCGGCGGGGGCCGCACAGATACGCAGTATTTT. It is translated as CASSLTLGGGRTDTQYF.

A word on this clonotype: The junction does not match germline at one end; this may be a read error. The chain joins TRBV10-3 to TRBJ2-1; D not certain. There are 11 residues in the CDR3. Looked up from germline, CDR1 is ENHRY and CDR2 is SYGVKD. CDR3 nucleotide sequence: TGTGCCACCAGTACAGTCAATGAGCAGTTCTTC. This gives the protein CATSTVNEQFF.

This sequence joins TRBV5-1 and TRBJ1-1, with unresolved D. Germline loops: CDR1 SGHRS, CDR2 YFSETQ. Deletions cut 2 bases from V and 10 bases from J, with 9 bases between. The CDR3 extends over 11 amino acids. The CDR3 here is CASSFSGGAFF. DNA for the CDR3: TGCGCCAGCAGCTTCTCCGGAGGAGCTTTCTTT.

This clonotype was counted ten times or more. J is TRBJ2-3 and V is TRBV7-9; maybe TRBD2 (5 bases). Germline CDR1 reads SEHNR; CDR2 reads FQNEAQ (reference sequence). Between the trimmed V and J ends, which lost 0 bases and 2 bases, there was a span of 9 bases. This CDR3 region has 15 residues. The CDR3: CASSLAGLSTDTQYF. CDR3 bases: TGTGCCAGCAGCTTAGCCGGACTGTCCACAGATACGCAGTATTTT. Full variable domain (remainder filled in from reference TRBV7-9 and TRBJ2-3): DTGVSQNPRHKITKRGQNVTFRCDPISEHNRLYWYRQTLGQGPEFLTYFQNEAQLEKSRLLSDRFSAERPKGSFSTLEIQRTEQGDSAMYLCASSLAGLSTDTQYFGPGTRLTVL.

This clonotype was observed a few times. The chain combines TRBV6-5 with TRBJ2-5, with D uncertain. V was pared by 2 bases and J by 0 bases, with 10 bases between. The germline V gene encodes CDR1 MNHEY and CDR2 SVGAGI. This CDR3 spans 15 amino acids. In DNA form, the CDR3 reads TGTGCCAGCAGTTACACCGGACGGTACCAAGAGACCCAGTACTTC. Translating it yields CASSYTGRYQETQYF.

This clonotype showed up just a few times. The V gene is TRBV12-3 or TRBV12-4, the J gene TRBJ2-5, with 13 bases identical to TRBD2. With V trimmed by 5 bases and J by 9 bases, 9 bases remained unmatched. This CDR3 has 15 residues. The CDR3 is CASSPGTSGVGAQYF. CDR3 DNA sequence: TGTGCCAGCAGTCCCGGGACTAGCGGGGTGGGTGCCCAGTACTTC.

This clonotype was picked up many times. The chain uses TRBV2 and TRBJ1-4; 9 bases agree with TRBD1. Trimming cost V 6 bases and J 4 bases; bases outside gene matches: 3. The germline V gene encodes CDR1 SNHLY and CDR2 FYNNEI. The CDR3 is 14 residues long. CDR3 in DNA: TGTGCCAGCAGACAGGGGGCCGGTAATGAAAAACTGTTTTTT. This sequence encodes CASRQGAGNEKLFF.

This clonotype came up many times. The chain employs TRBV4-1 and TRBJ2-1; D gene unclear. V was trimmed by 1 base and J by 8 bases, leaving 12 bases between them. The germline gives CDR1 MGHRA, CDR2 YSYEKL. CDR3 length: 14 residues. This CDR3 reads CASSQAPRSDEQFF. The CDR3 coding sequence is TGCGCCAGCAGCCAAGCCCCCCGGAGCGATGAGCAGTTCTTC.

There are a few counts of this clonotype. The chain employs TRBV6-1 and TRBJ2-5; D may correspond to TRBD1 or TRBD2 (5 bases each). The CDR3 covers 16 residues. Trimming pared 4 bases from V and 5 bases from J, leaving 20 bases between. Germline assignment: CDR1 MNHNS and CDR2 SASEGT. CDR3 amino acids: CASSGSGRPKSETQYF. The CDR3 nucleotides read TGTGCCAGCAGTGGATCGGGACGCCCGAAGTCGGAGACCCAGTACTTC.